Included here is one T cell receptor (beta chain) sequence, with context. The target antigen is unknown. Other DNA sequences in this specimen translate into the identical CDR3. Method: immunoSEQ multiplex PCR; TCRdb's copy keeps in-frame clones and lacks some. The table lists roughly 2.5 million clones, around 90% of them singletons. The V end lost 0 bases, the J end lost 1 base, and 10 bases lay between the germline ends. Germline V lookup: CDR1 KGHSH, CDR2 LQKENI. The CDR3 sequence is 15 residues long. A CD45RA-negative memory subset and a CD45RA+ naive subset were separated from the CD4+ cells. This sample was taken from a study of shared clonotypes between healthy human individuals. Study overall: Donors, aged 18 to 49, were a couple of women and a few men. Findings and limits, study-wide: Shared clonotypes: about 4.6% naive CD4, roughly 3.8% naive CD8, over 2% memory CD4, roughly 0.4% memory CD8. Researchers found naive subsets generally carried larger estimated richness than memory subsets.

The sequencing input was naive CD4+ T cells sorted from blood. Subset reported: CD45RA+ positively selected. The source of this sequence is a man aged 18 to 30 in good health. V is TRBV18 and J is TRBJ2-7, with D perhaps assigned TRBD1 or TRBD2 (5 bases each). The CDR3 is CASSPPSGASYEQYF. The CDR3 DNA sequence: TGTGCCAGCTCACCACCTTCCGGGGCGTCCTACGAGCAGTACTTC. The full variable domain, completed using reference TRBV18 and TRBJ2-7, is NAGVMQNPRHLVRRRGQEARLRCSPMKGHSHVYWYRQLPEEGLKFMVYLQKENIIDESGMPKERFSAEFPKEGPSILRIQQVVRGDSAAYFCASSPPSGASYEQYFGPGTRLTVT.